This TCR beta chain was captured by sequencing in a study of early T cells in non-severe SARS-CoV-2 infection. Trimming removed 6 bases at V and 2 bases at J, with 10 bases between. CDR1 and CDR2 (germline): WSHSY, SAAADI. The CDR3 totals 13 residues. Attached unique molecular identifiers marked individual cDNA molecules. A single record per CDR3 protein comes from TCRdb applying MiXCR to the 5' RACE reads. The sample has around 75,000 distinct CDR3 sequences; about 9% are singletons. This TCR came from an adult who was a healthcare worker with PCR-confirmed SARS-CoV-2 infection or an uninfected control (not recorded which). The chain carries TRBV10-2 and TRBJ2-5; D perhaps matches TRBD1 (6 bases). Material: whole blood. The CDR3 region has the DNA TGCGCCAGCAGGAGGGGGACACAAGAGACCCAGTACTTC. Its translation: CASRRGTQETQYF.